This is a list of T cell receptor beta chains from one sample in a study of cytomegalovirus exposure and HLA in healthy donors. Sequenced by immunoSEQ multiplex PCR; TCRdb stores in-frame clones only, minus some. The repertoire holds some 150,000 clones, with around 80% as singletons. Material for sequencing was PBMCs. These receptors came from a young woman in good health and CMV-seropositive. Both conserved end residues are part of each CDR3. A D gene is named only where the DNA matches it firmly. Some rows have no size entry. The others give once, few or many, or a class for an expanded clone.

TRBJ2-3 TRBV30 - TRBD2 CAWKGSGGADTQYF TGTGCCTGGAAGGGTAGCGGGGGGGCAGATACGCAGTATTTT
TRBJ2-2 TRBV9 - - CASSVLGASFNTGELFF TGTGCCAGCAGCGTACTGGGGGCTTCCTTCAACACCGGGGAGCTGTTTTTT
TRBJ1-4 TRBV7-2 few TRBD1 CASSLRTGFEKLFF TGTGCCAGCAGCTTAAGGACAGGCTTTGAAAAACTGTTTTTT
TRBJ2-7 TRBV5-5 - - CASSSEGGVYEQYF TGTGCCAGCAGCTCGGAAGGCGGTGTATACGAGCAGTACTTC
TRBJ1-4 TRBV7-9 once TRBD1 CASGTGRKDTKLFF TGTGCCAGCGGGACAGGGAGAAAGGATACAAAACTGTTTTTT
TRBJ1-5 TRBV30 - - CAWSRLRDQPQHF TGTGCCTGGAGTAGGCTCAGGGATCAGCCCCAGCATTTT
TRBJ1-1 TRBV5-1 - - CASSLDSVWGGEAFF TGCGCCAGCAGCTTGGACTCGGTGTGGGGGGGTGAAGCTTTCTTT
TRBJ1-6 TRBV4-1 - TRBD1 CASTPGGYNSPLHF TGCGCCAGCACCCCAGGGGGTTATAATTCACCCCTCCACTTT
TRBJ1-4 TRBV6-5 - TRBD1 CASSQWTGKEEKLFF TGTGCCAGCAGTCAGTGGACAGGGAAGGAAGAAAAACTGTTTTTT
TRBJ1-5 TRBV4-1 - - CASSTLPFNQPQHF TGCGCCAGCAGCACACTACCCTTCAATCAGCCCCAGCATTTT
TRBJ1-2 TRBV5-1 - - CASSLGGDGYTF TGCGCCAGCAGCTTGGGGGGCGATGGCTACACCTTC
TRBJ1-6 TRBV6-5 - - CASSYGGSSYNSPLHF TGTGCCAGCAGTTACGGTGGGAGCTCCTATAATTCACCCCTCCACTTT
TRBJ2-3 TRBV12-5 - TRBD2 CASAPGLATDTQYF TGTGCTAGTGCCCCCGGACTAGCCACAGATACGCAGTATTTT
TRBJ2-7 TRBV5-1 few - CASSEQGEIYEQYF TGCGCCAGCAGCGAACAGGGAGAGATCTACGAGCAGTACTTC
TRBJ1-1 TRBV6-6 - TRBD1 CASRSTGMNTEAFF TGTGCCAGCAGGTCGACAGGGATGAACACTGAAGCTTTCTTT
TRBJ2-6 TRBV18 - - CASSHGVSGANVLTF TGTGCCAGCTCACACGGTGTCTCTGGGGCCAACGTCCTGACTTTC
TRBJ2-1 TRBV28 once - CASSLTGNEQFF TGTGCCAGCAGTTTAACTGGCAATGAGCAGTTCTTC
TRBJ2-2 TRBV6-1 - - CASRIRQMNTGELFF TGTGCCAGCAGAATCAGGCAAATGAACACCGGGGAGCTGTTTTTT
TRBJ2-7 TRBV7-8 once TRBD1 CASSPWTGEYEQYF TGTGCCAGCAGCCCGTGGACAGGGGAATACGAGCAGTACTTC
TRBJ2-7 TRBV19 - - CASSFRVGHEQYF TGTGCCAGTAGTTTCAGGGTTGGCCACGAGCAGTACTTC